Below, 28 T cell receptor beta chains from the same sample are listed, as sequenced in a study of blood T cell repertoires in COVID-19. The table came from immunoSEQ multiplex PCR; TCRdb's copy has only in-frame clones and leaves some out. The sample includes about 250,000 clones, 85% to 90% of them seen just once. The specimen sequenced was PBMCs or T cells enriched from blood (not recorded which). These receptors came from a man aged 35 to 55 who had recovered from COVID-19.

The rearrangement uses TRBV7-6 and TRBJ2-3; 7 bases are shared with TRBD1. The germline V gene has CDR1 SGHVS and CDR2 FNYEAQ. V trimming: 5 bases; J trimming: 1 base; junction bases outside the gene matches: 9. This CDR3 comprises 16 residues. CDR3 amino acids: CASSPQPGGGTDTQYF. The CDR3 DNA sequence: TGTGCCAGCAGCCCACAGCCAGGGGGTGGCACAGATACGCAGTATTTT.

The chain links TRBV14 to TRBJ1-3, with 7 nucleotides matching TRBD1. The CDR3 length is 16 residues. Germline V gene data show CDR1 as SGHDN and CDR2 as FVKESK. The junction had 7 bases not matched to a gene; V was cut back by 5 bases and J by 0 bases. The DNA of the CDR3 is TGTGCCAGCAGCGCCCGACAGGGTGTCTCTGGAAACACCATATATTTT. Its translation: CASSARQGVSGNTIYF.

The CDR3 bases are TGTGCCAGCAGCTTAGGGTGGATTAGCGGGGGGAGTGGGGATGAGCAGTTCTTC. Translating it yields CASSLGWISGGSGDEQFF. The chain employs TRBV7-9 and TRBJ2-1, with TRBD2 identical over 10 bases. V dropped 1 base and J dropped 8; count of bases not matched to a gene: 14. The CDR3 loop spans 18 amino acids. CDR1 and CDR2 from the germline V gene are SEHNR and FQNEAQ (reference sequence).

The rearrangement links TRBV24-1 to TRBJ2-1, with 7 bases that match TRBD2. In germline, CDR1 is KGHDR, CDR2 SFDVKD. With 3 bases clipped from V and 3 bases from J, the junction kept 7 bases outside the gene matches. The CDR3 totals 16 residues. The CDR3 reads CATSDGGRGNYNEQFF. DNA for the CDR3: TGTGCCACCAGTGATGGGGGGAGGGGAAACTACAATGAGCAGTTCTTC.

This clone was counted between two and nine times. This sequence joins TRBV7-3 and TRBJ2-1; 8 nucleotides match TRBD2. Germline CDR1 reads SGHTA; CDR2 reads FQGTGA. V dropped 1 base and J dropped 7; count of bases not matched to a gene: 9. The CDR3 contains 16 residues. The DNA for the CDR3 is TGTGCCAGCAGCTTAAACGAAGCGGGGGCCGAAAATGAGCAGTTCTTC. Translation: CASSLNEAGAENEQFF. The full variable domain, completed using reference TRBV7-3 and TRBJ2-1, is GAGVSQTPSNKVTEKGKYVELRCDPISGHTALYWYRQSLGQGPEFLIYFQGTGAADDSGLPNDRFFAVRPEGSVSTLKIQRTERGDSAVYLCASSLNEAGAENEQFFGPGTRLTVL.

This chain joins TRBV7-2 and TRBJ2-1; 8 bases match TRBD1. The V and J ends lost 4 bases and 4 bases, in that order; junction bases with no gene match: 12. Germline CDR1 and CDR2: SGHTA and FQGNSA. The CDR3 loop spans 17 amino acids. DNA for the CDR3: TGTGCCAGCAGCTCCCAAGGGGGGACAGGACTTTACAATGAGCAGTTCTTC. It is translated as CASSSQGGTGLYNEQFF.

This clone turned up a few times. The J gene is TRBJ2-3, the V gene TRBV6-2 or TRBV6-3, with TRBD2 matching 7 bases. The CDR3 spans 16 residues. V shed 6 bases, J shed 0 bases, and the junction held 9 bases outside the gene matches. CDR1 is MNHEY, CDR2 SVGEGT, per germline. CDR3 nucleotides: TGTGCCAGCAGCGGAAAGCGGGGTGTAAGCACAGATACGCAGTATTTT. Translated: CASSGKRGVSTDTQYF.

The rearrangement links TRBV3-1 (or the pseudogene TRBV3-2) to TRBJ2-7, with D perhaps TRBD2 (5 bases). The V and J ends lost 4 bases and 4 bases respectively, with 11 bases between them. The CDR3 is made up of 13 amino acids. Germline-derived CDR1 and CDR2 are LGHDT and YNNKEL (reference sequence). For the CDR3, the DNA is TGTGCCAGCAGCCCGAGCGGACTTTACGAGCAGTACTTC. Translated: CASSPSGLYEQYF.

This chain uses TRBV7-2 with TRBJ2-1; a weak D match, TRBD2 (6 bases). Germline CDR1 is SGHTA and CDR2 is FQGNSA. This CDR3 is built from 15 residues. With 6 bases removed from V and 0 bases from J, the gap between germline ends came to 12 bases. The CDR3 coding sequence is TGTGCCAGCAGGATTAGCGGACACTCCTACAATGAGCAGTTCTTC. The encoded protein is CASRISGHSYNEQFF.

This clone was detected only once. This chain links TRBV10-3 with TRBJ2-7; 8 nucleotides line up with TRBD1. V trimming: 5 bases; J trimming: 3 bases; junction bases outside the gene matches: 6. CDR3 size: 14 residues. CDR1 is ENHRY, CDR2 SYGVKD, per germline. CDR3 residues: CAISPGTGDYEQYF. Written as DNA, the CDR3 is TGTGCCATCAGTCCCGGGACAGGAGACTACGAGCAGTACTTC.

The V and J genes are TRBV27 and TRBJ2-5, with TRBD1 matching 8 bases. V was pared by 3 bases and J by 5 bases, with 14 bases of the junction left unmatched. This CDR3 contains 17 residues. Germline V gives CDR1 MNHEY, CDR2 SMNVEV (reference sequence). In DNA form, the CDR3 reads TGTGCCAGCAGTTTTCGGTTTTCGGCAGGGGGCGAGGAGACCCAGTACTTC. This codes for CASSFRFSAGGEETQYF.

V is TRBV7-2 and J is TRBJ1-2; TRBD1 matches 7 bases. J was trimmed by 3 bases and V by 5 bases; bases with no gene match: 9. CDR1 SGHTA and CDR2 FQGNSA come from the germline V gene. The CDR3 is 15 amino acids. CDR3 in amino acids: CASSHSTGDYYGYTF. Written as DNA, the CDR3 is TGTGCCAGCAGCCATTCCACAGGGGACTACTATGGCTACACCTTC.

The chain has TRBV18 and TRBJ1-4; D is undetermined. Trimming took off 6 bases at V and 4 bases at J, with 9 bases between the two ends. CDR3 size: 13 residues. CDR1 and CDR2 from the germline V gene are KGHSH and LQKENI. Here the CDR3 DNA reads TGTGCCAGCTCCGCCCGGGATAATGAAAAACTGTTTTTT. Translating it yields CASSARDNEKLFF. The variable domain in full, completed from reference TRBV18 and TRBJ1-4, reads NAGVMQNPRHLVRRRGQEARLRCSPMKGHSHVYWYRQLPEEGLKFMVYLQKENIIDESGMPKERFSAEFPKEGPSILRIQQVVRGDSAAYFCASSARDNEKLFFGSGTQLSVL.

This clone showed up just once. The gene calls are TRBV7-3 and TRBJ2-3; unclear D gene. This CDR3 has 15 amino acids. Germline CDR1 SGHTA, CDR2 FQGTGA. The germline V and J ends were trimmed by 1 base and 0 bases, with 8 bases remaining between them. The CDR3 DNA is TGTGCCAGCAGCTTAAGCCCAACTAGCACAGATACGCAGTATTTT. Protein product: CASSLSPTSTDTQYF.

The rearrangement joins TRBV30 to TRBJ1-5, with D possibly matching TRBD1 (6 bases). V gave up 2 bases and J gave up 2 bases, with 10 bases separating them. Per the germline V gene, CDR1 is GTSNPN and CDR2 is SVGIG (reference sequence). The CDR3 length is 14 residues. The CDR3 loop is CAWSKSGGNQPQHF. The CDR3 DNA reads TGTGCCTGGAGTAAGTCAGGGGGCAATCAGCCCCAGCATTTT.

The chain couples TRBV7-3 to TRBJ2-2; 7 bases map to TRBD1. Germline lookup yields CDR1 SGHTA and CDR2 FQGTGA. V gave up 2 bases and J gave up 0 bases; unmatched junction bases: 0. The CDR3 is 15 residues long. DNA of the CDR3: TGTGCCAGCAGCTTACAGGGGGCGAACACCGGGGAGCTGTTTTTT. Amino acid sequence: CASSLQGANTGELFF.

The gene calls are TRBV18 and TRBJ1-1; no reliable D call. Germline V gene lookup returns CDR1 KGHSH and CDR2 LQKENI. The V end was cut by 3 bases, the J end by 4 bases, with 15 bases between. This CDR3 is 15 amino acids long. As DNA, the CDR3 is TGTGCCAGCTCACCCGAGACGGGAGAAGTCACTGAAGCTTTCTTT. This gives the protein CASSPETGEVTEAFF.

The chain uses TRBV19 and TRBJ2-6, with D perhaps TRBD1 (5 bases). Germline V gives CDR1 LNHDA, CDR2 SQIVND (reference sequence). The V gene lost 7 bases and the J gene lost 4 bases, with 14 bases spanning the gap. The CDR3 is 15 residues long. DNA of the CDR3: TGTGCCAGTAAGGGCAGGGTTCTGGGGGCCAACGTCCTGACTTTC. Protein product: CASKGRVLGANVLTF.

The gene calls are TRBV3-1 (or the pseudogene TRBV3-2) and TRBJ2-3; the match to TRBD2 covers 10 bases. The CDR3 sequence is 16 residues long. Germline loops: CDR1 LGHDT, CDR2 YNNKEL (reference sequence). V shed 4 bases and J 4 bases; nucleotides not matched to a gene: 8. The CDR3 protein is CASSPRSSGRSDTQYF. In DNA form, the CDR3 reads TGTGCCAGCAGCCCCCGGTCTAGCGGGAGATCAGATACGCAGTATTTT.

This clone was picked up one time. The genes are TRBV25-1 and TRBJ2-5; 7 nucleotides agree with TRBD2. This CDR3 region has 15 residues. V gave up 6 bases and J gave up 2 bases; unmatched junction bases: 9. CDR1 MGHDK and CDR2 SYGVNS come from the germline V gene. CDR3 protein: CASRGIAGSQETQYF. The CDR3 region has the DNA TGTGCCAGCAGGGGGATAGCGGGTTCACAAGAGACCCAGTACTTC.

The chain is built from TRBV27 and TRBJ1-5; the D gene is possibly TRBD1 (6 bases). The CDR3 consists of 15 residues. Germline V CDR1 and CDR2: MNHEY, SMNVEV (reference sequence). V dropped 5 bases and J dropped 3 bases, with 14 bases sitting between them. The CDR3 DNA reads as TGTGCCAGCAGTGCGCAACAGGGTTTCAATCAGCCCCAGCATTTT. This sequence encodes CASSAQQGFNQPQHF.

V gene TRBV9 combines with J gene TRBJ1-2; the D gene is possibly TRBD1 (5 bases). Germline CDR1 reads SGDLS; CDR2 reads YYNGEE. The CDR3 extends over 14 amino acids. Trimming cost V 1 base and J 6 bases, with 13 bases left between them. CDR3 sequence: CASSVMSGSDGYTF. The CDR3 nucleotides read TGTGCCAGCAGCGTAATGTCAGGGTCAGATGGCTACACCTTC.

J is TRBJ1-6 and V is TRBV7-2; a possible D gene is TRBD1 (6 bases). The ends were cut back, 7 bases at V and 9 bases at J, with 16 bases in the middle. The CDR3 extends over 14 amino acids. Germline CDR1 is SGHTA and CDR2 is FQGNSA. CDR3 amino acids: CASKRAGDGSPLHF. CDR3 sequence (DNA): TGTGCCAGCAAAAGGGCAGGGGATGGTTCACCCCTCCACTTT.

The genes are TRBV4-3 and TRBJ1-1, with unresolved D. CDR1 is LGHNA and CDR2 is YSLEER in the germline V gene. CDR3 length equals 14 residues. Between the trimmed V and J ends, which lost 1 base and 1 base, there was a span of 7 bases. CDR3 region: CASSQVRGNTEAFF. The CDR3 nucleotides are TGCGCCAGCAGCCAAGTAAGAGGGAACACTGAAGCTTTCTTT.

The chain uses TRBV5-4 and TRBJ2-7; D is possibly TRBD1 (6 bases). This CDR3 has 16 amino acids. Trimming took 0 bases from V and 0 from J, leaving 13 bases between them. Germline values: CDR1 SGHNT, CDR2 YYREEE (reference sequence). This chain's CDR3 is CASSLDAGENSYEQYF. In nucleotides, the CDR3 is TGTGCCAGCAGCTTGGATGCAGGGGAAAACTCCTACGAGCAGTACTTC.

This chain joins TRBV2 and TRBJ1-1, with D perhaps TRBD1 (6 bases). The CDR3 runs 14 residues. CDR1 is SNHLY and CDR2 is FYNNEI in the germline V gene. Deletions cut 6 bases from V and 3 bases from J, with 14 bases between. CDR3 amino acids: CASRPGHSYTEAFF. The DNA of the CDR3 is TGTGCCAGCAGGCCGGGACACTCTTACACTGAAGCTTTCTTT. Full variable domain (missing parts from reference TRBV2 and TRBJ1-1): EPEVTQTPSHQVTQMGQEVILRCVPISNHLYFYWYRQILGQKVEFLVSFYNNEISEKSEIFDDQFSVERPDGSNFTLKIRSTKLEDSAMYFCASRPGHSYTEAFFGQGTRLTVV.

This chain connects TRBV28 to TRBJ2-2, with TRBD1 matching over 7 bases. The CDR3 sequence is 15 residues long. The germline CDR1 and CDR2 sequences are MDHEN and SYDVKM. V lost 3 bases, J lost 3 bases, and 4 bases stayed unmatched. The CDR3 here is CASSFGDRDTGELFF. The CDR3 nucleotides read TGTGCCAGCAGTTTTGGGGACAGAGACACCGGGGAGCTGTTTTTT.

This clone came up once. The chain recombines TRBV18 with TRBJ2-2; 8 bases match TRBD2. Germline values: CDR1 KGHSH, CDR2 LQKENI. V lost 1 base, J lost 0 bases, and 1 base stayed unmatched. The CDR3 has 16 residues. CDR3 region: CASSPLAGPNTGELFF. DNA of the CDR3: TGTGCCAGCTCACCACTAGCGGGGCCGAACACCGGGGAGCTGTTTTTT.